Listed here is a single TCR beta chain. Its antigen is not identified. This sample was taken from a study of lymphopenia after photon versus proton radiotherapy. Libraries were prepared by immunoSEQ multiplex PCR; TCRdb keeps only in-frame clonotypes and omits some of them. This sample has 60,000 to 75,000 clones, with 75% to 90% found just once. This CDR3 region has 12 residues. The germline V gene encodes CDR1 SEHNR and CDR2 FQNEAQ (reference sequence). The V and J ends lost 1 base and 6 bases respectively, with 7 bases between them. Study-level findings and limits: Relative stability marked proton patients; photon patients lost diversity and naive cells.

The source is a man aged 35 to 55 with gastric cancer. The sample in question was peripheral blood, obtained from a patient treated with photon-based radiotherapy. J is TRBJ2-7 and V is TRBV7-9, with D possibly being TRBD2 (6 bases). As DNA, the CDR3 is TGTGCCAGCAGCTTAGGCGGGGTCGAGCAGTACTTC. Translating it yields CASSLGGVEQYF.